The source of this T cell receptor (beta chain) is a study of blood T cell repertoires in COVID-19. Study-wide background: Samples taken during acute and convalescent COVID-19 were collected in the United States, Italy and Spain. T cells, B-cell-depleted T cells, or PBMCs supplied cDNA or gDNA.

Original handling: Amplification of reference gene primers was used by the study to estimate nucleated cell counts. The data were produced by immunoSEQ multiplex PCR, yet TCRdb's version contains in-frame clones alone and is incomplete. That table supplies the V and J calls and clone size; D and trimming were determined from the DNA. The sample lists roughly 67,000 clones, roughly 72% occurring once. Looked up from germline, CDR1 is SGHRS and CDR2 is YFSETQ. V lost 2 bases to trimming and J lost 0 bases; unmatched junction nucleotides: 22. The CDR3 covers 22 residues. V usage is TRBV5-1 and J usage is TRBJ2-7; 11 nucleotides align to TRBD2. The sequencing sample was made of peripheral blood. This clonotype originated in a woman between 45 and 65 years old with active or convalescent COVID-19. CDR3 region: CASSFQYAVAGGPSSSSYEQYF. In DNA form, the CDR3 reads TGCGCCAGCAGCTTCCAATACGCCGTAGCGGGAGGGCCTTCCTCGAGCTCCTACGAGCAGTACTTC.